The text below deals with one T cell receptor (beta chain). Its specificity is unknown. The record originates from a study of cytomegalovirus exposure and HLA in healthy donors. Study results and caveats: The authors listed approximately 160 TCR beta chains as cytomegalovirus-associated. Reports showed the classifier diagnosing cytomegalovirus status with high specificity and sensitivity. Subsequent analysis of the roughly 120 validation repertoires found a tendency for first-cohort TCR clusters to co-occur.

Germline CDR1 DFQATT, CDR2 SNEGSKA (reference sequence). The length of the CDR3 is 11 residues. V dropped 2 bases and J dropped 3 bases, with 5 bases sitting between them. Sequencing was performed with immunoSEQ multiplex PCR; in TCRdb, only in-frame clones are kept and a portion is missing. The sample consists of more than 200,000 clones, roughly 87% of them appearing once. The chain uses TRBV20-1 and TRBJ2-7, with no clear D. What was sequenced was PBMCs. The TCR originated in a man aged 18 to 30 in good health and CMV-seropositive. In nucleotides, the CDR3 is TGCAGTGCTAGAATGGGCTACGAGCAGTACTTC. Residues: CSARMGYEQYF.